The clone carrying this T cell receptor (beta chain) was recorded many times. This record belongs to a study of T cells in Graves' hyperthyroidism and ophthalmopathy. The study included ophthalmopathy patients with Clinical Activity Score at least 3, NOSPECS grade at least 4 and duration under 3 months. There were TCR beta CDR3 regions amplified from RNA transcripts. HTBI primers were employed in a first-round RT-PCR of the TCR CDR3. TCRdb re-derived calls from the multiplex PCR reads in MiXCR, one entry per CDR3 protein. The repertoire consists of about 520,000 distinct CDR3 sequences, with approximately 24% occurring once and the leading ten covering over 9%. Trimming removed 0 bases from V and 3 bases from J, with 9 bases in between. The CDR3 has 15 amino acids. From germline, CDR1 is ENHRY and CDR2 SYGVKD.

This clonotype was sampled from a woman younger than 45 with Graves' ophthalmopathy. Source material: blood. The V and J genes are TRBV10-3 and TRBJ1-5, with D perhaps TRBD1 (5 bases). CDR3 in DNA: TGTGCCATCAGTGAGTCGAGGGACCTCAATCAGCCCCAGCATTTT. Protein sequence: CAISESRDLNQPQHF.